This record looks at one T cell receptor (beta chain) sequence and its context. Its specificity is not known. The CDR3 is made up of 13 amino acids. V was cut by 8 bases and J by 8 bases, with 15 bases left in between. From germline, CDR1 is SNHLY and CDR2 FYNNEI. The data are from a study of T cell responses to AZD1222 COVID-19 vaccine. Study overall: Investigators merged groups given second doses at roughly 4 or roughly 12 weeks. The study, taken as a whole, reports: Clonal diversity may have been underestimated in mostly white British donors. CD4 TCRs linked to vaccination spanned spike, dominating at 160-218 and 743-854.

Using immunoSEQ multiplex PCR, the repertoire was profiled, and TCRdb retains in-frame clones only, with some absent. The table records approximately 110,000 clones, about 90% of them present only once. The TCR sequence derives from an adult in good health. The chain uses TRBV2 and TRBJ1-4; TRBD1 is a possible D gene (5 bases). The input for sequencing was peripheral blood, taken on day 0 of AZD1222 vaccination. The CDR3 DNA follows: TGTGCCAGCCAGCGGGGCCCCGACGAAAAACTGTTTTTT. Translating gives CASQRGPDEKLFF.